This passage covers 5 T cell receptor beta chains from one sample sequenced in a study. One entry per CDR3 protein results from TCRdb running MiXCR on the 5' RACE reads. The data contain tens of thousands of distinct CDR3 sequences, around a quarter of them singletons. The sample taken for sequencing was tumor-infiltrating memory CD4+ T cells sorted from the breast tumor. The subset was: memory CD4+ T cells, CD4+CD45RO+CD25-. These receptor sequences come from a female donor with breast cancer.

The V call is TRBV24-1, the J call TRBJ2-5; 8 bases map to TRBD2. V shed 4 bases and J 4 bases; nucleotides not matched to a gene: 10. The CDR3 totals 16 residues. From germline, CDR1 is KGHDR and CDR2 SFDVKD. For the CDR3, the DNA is TGTGCCACCAGTGACCAAGGACTAGCAAAGGGAGAGACCCAGTACTTC. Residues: CATSDQGLAKGETQYF.

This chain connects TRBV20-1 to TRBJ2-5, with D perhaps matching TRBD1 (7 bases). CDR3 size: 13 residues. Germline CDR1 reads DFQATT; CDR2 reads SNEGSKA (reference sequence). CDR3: CSAPGGTQETQYF. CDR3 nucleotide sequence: TGCAGCGCCCCAGGGGGGACACAAGAGACCCAGTACTTC.

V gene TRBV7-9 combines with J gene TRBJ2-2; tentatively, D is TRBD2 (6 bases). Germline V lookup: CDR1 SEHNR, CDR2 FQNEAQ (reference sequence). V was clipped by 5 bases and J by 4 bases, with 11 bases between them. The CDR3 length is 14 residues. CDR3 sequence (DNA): TGTGCCAGCAGCGCGGACGGGAGCACCGGGGAGCTGTTTTTT. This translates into CASSADGSTGELFF.

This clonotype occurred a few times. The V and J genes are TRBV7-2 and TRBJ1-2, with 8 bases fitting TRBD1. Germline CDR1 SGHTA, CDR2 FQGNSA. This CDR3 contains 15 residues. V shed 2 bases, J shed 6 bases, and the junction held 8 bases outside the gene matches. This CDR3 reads CASSLFSQGADGYTF. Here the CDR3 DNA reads TGTGCCAGCAGCTTATTCAGCCAGGGGGCCGATGGCTACACCTTC.

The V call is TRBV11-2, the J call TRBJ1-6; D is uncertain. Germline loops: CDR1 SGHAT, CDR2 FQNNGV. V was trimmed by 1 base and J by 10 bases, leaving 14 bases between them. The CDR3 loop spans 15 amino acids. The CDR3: CASSLGRRTGSPLHF. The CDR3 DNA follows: TGTGCCAGCAGCTTAGGGAGGAGGACGGGGTCACCCCTCCACTTT.